Presented here are 6 T cell receptor beta chains from one specimen sequenced in a study of post-analysis software for immune sequencing data. Prepared TCR beta cDNA libraries contained unique molecular identifiers. TCRdb analysed the PCR reads with MiXCR anew, one entry per CDR3 protein. The table records approximately 660,000 distinct CDR3 sequences, roughly three fifths of them present only once. Study-wide results and caveats: In patients, TRBV5-6, TRBV5-1 and TRBV20-1 belonged to five TRBV segments found more frequently than in controls.

These receptors are not linked to any known antigen. The sequenced material came from blood. These receptors came from a girl aged 2-10 years with multiple sclerosis.

The chain has TRBV20-1 and TRBJ2-3; TRBD1 matches at 11 bases. V lost 6 bases to trimming and J lost 5 bases; unmatched junction nucleotides: 19. This CDR3 contains 18 residues. The germline CDR1 and CDR2 sequences are DFQATT and SNEGSKA (reference sequence). The DNA of the CDR3 is TGCAGTGCCTGGGGAAACCCGGACAGGGGGCGTTGGGGAGATACGCAGTATTTT. Amino acid sequence: CSAWGNPDRGRWGDTQYF.

The J gene is TRBJ2-7, the V gene TRBV4-1; D remains unclear. Per the germline V gene, CDR1 is MGHRA and CDR2 is YSYEKL. V lost 0 bases and J 1 base, leaving 13 bases between the germline ends. CDR3 size: 16 residues. The CDR3 DNA reads as TGCGCCAGCAGCCAAGAACACGCTATCCCTTCCTACGAGCAGTACTTC. Protein sequence: CASSQEHAIPSYEQYF.

V gene TRBV20-1 combines with J gene TRBJ2-1; D may be TRBD2 (5 bases). Trimming removed 5 bases at V and 0 bases at J, with 14 bases between. This CDR3 is 15 amino acids long. The V gene's germline CDR1 is DFQATT and CDR2 SNEGSKA (reference sequence). The CDR3 reads CSAGRRLSSYNEQFF. DNA of the CDR3: TGCAGTGCTGGACGTCGACTAAGCTCCTACAATGAGCAGTTCTTC.

The V gene is TRBV7-3, the J gene TRBJ2-3; 14 nucleotides line up with TRBD2. CDR1 is SGHTA and CDR2 is FQGTGA in the germline V gene. The CDR3 spans 15 residues. The V gene end was trimmed by 3 bases and the J gene end by 5 bases; junction bases not matched to a gene: 1. The CDR3 DNA sequence: TGTGCCAGCAGCTTCGGGACTAGCGGGAGAGATACGCAGTATTTT. Its translation is CASSFGTSGRDTQYF.

This clonotype occurred once. This chain joins TRBV5-4 and TRBJ1-1, with TRBD1 identical over 8 bases. With 4 bases clipped from V and 0 bases from J, the junction kept 5 bases outside the gene matches. This CDR3 is built from 15 residues. CDR1 is SGHNT, CDR2 YYREEE, per germline (reference sequence). CDR3 in amino acids: CASSPSQGVNTEAFF. CDR3 in DNA: TGTGCCAGCAGCCCTTCACAGGGGGTGAACACTGAAGCTTTCTTT.

The V call is TRBV6-4, the J call TRBJ2-1, with D maybe TRBD2 (5 bases). The germline V and J ends were trimmed by 2 bases and 0 bases, with 8 bases remaining between them. This CDR3 contains 15 residues. Germline lookup yields CDR1 MRHNA and CDR2 SNTAGT. The CDR3 sequence: CASSDPGSSYNEQFF. DNA for the CDR3: TGTGCCAGCAGTGACCCGGGGAGCTCCTACAATGAGCAGTTCTTC.